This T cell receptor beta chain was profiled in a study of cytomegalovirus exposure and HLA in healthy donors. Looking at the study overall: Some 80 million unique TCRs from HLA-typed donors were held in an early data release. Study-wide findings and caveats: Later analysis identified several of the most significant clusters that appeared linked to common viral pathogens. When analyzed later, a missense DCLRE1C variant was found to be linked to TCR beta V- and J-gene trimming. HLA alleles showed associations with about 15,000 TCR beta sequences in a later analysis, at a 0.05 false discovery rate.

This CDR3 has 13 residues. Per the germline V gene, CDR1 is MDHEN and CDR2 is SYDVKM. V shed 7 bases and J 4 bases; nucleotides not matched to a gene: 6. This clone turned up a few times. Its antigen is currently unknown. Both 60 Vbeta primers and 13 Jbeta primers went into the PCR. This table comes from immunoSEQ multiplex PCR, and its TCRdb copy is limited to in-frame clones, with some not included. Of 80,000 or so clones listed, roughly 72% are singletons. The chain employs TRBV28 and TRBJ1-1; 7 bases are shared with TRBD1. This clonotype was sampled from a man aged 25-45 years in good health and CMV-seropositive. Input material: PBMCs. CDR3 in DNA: TGTGCCAGCACTAACAGGGGCCCCACTGAAGCTTTCTTT. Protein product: CASTNRGPTEAFF.